These 26 T cell receptor beta chains originate from one sample sequenced in a study of blood T cell repertoires in COVID-19. Profiled with immunoSEQ multiplex PCR; TCRdb holds only in-frame clones, not every one. The sample consists of roughly 140,000 clones, about 91% of them appearing once. The sample was peripheral blood. Receptors originate from a human donor in a cohort sampled during active COVID-19.

Of note for this clone: The germline gene is not matched at one end of the junction; a read error may be the cause. The V and J genes are TRBV3-1 (or the pseudogene TRBV3-2) and TRBJ2-1; a weak D match, TRBD1 (5 bases). Germline CDR1 is LGHDT and CDR2 is YNNKEL (reference sequence). This CDR3 has 14 amino acids. The chain's CDR3 is CASSPPDRANGQFF. The CDR3 DNA follows: TGTGCCAGCAGCCCCCCTGACAGAGCTAATGGGCAGTTCTTC.

The chain uses TRBV2 and TRBJ2-2, with 9 positions matching TRBD2. Per germline, CDR1 SNHLY and CDR2 FYNNEI. There are 14 residues in the CDR3. Losses at the gene ends were 7 bases for V and 5 bases for J; bases not matched to a gene: 5. The CDR3 is CASKLAGRTGELFF. CDR3 in DNA: TGTGCCAGCAAGCTAGCGGGGAGGACCGGGGAGCTGTTTTTT.

In this sample, this clone turned up once. The rearrangement uses TRBV7-2 and TRBJ2-7, with 11 bases matching TRBD1. Germline CDR1 reads SGHTA; CDR2 reads FQGNSA. The CDR3 consists of 16 residues. V was pared by 5 bases and J by 0 bases, with 6 bases of the junction left unmatched. CDR3 nucleotide sequence: TGTGCCAGCAGCCCAGCCGGGACAGGGGGCTCCTACGAGCAGTACTTC. Translation gives CASSPAGTGGSYEQYF.

The chain recombines TRBV6-5 with TRBJ2-5, with 7 positions matching TRBD2. V dropped 5 bases and J dropped 4; count of bases not matched to a gene: 7. The V gene's germline CDR1 is MNHEY and CDR2 SVGAGI. There are 14 residues in the CDR3. CDR3 in amino acids: CASSPRGRAETQYF. In DNA, the CDR3 is TGTGCCAGCAGTCCTCGTGGGAGGGCAGAGACCCAGTACTTC.

The chain carries TRBV5-5 and TRBJ2-5; a possible D gene is TRBD1 (6 bases). V was shortened by 4 bases and J by 2 bases, with 15 bases between the two germline ends. The V gene's germline CDR1 is SGHKS and CDR2 YYEKEE (reference sequence). CDR3 length: 15 amino acids. CDR3 sequence reads: CASSPSQGFQETQYF. In nucleotides, the CDR3 is TGTGCCAGCAGCCCGAGCCAGGGGTTTCAAGAGACCCAGTACTTC.

This chain uses TRBV7-9 with TRBJ1-1; unclear D gene. From germline, CDR1 is SEHNR and CDR2 FQNEAQ (reference sequence). Trimming pared 5 bases from V and 2 bases from J, leaving 9 bases between. The CDR3 totals 13 residues. Here the CDR3 reads CASSLRENTEAFF. CDR3 bases: TGTGCCAGCAGCCTCCGGGAAAACACTGAAGCTTTCTTT. The full variable domain, in which reference TRBV7-9 and TRBJ1-1 provide the parts outside the CDR3, is DTGVSQNPRHKITKRGQNVTFRCDPISEHNRLYWYRQTLGQGPEFLTYFQNEAQLEKSRLLSDRFSAERPKGSFSTLEIQRTEQGDSAMYLCASSLRENTEAFFGQGTRLTVV.

In DNA, the CDR3 is TGTGCCAGCAGCTTCAGACAGGGTAGTGCGAAAGCTTTCTTT. This codes for CASSFRQGSAKAFF. The chain employs TRBV7-8 and TRBJ1-1, with 7 bases lining up with TRBD1. Germline CDR1 is SGHVS and CDR2 is FQNEAQ. The CDR3 totals 14 residues. Trimming cost V 3 bases and J 9 bases; bases outside gene matches: 10.

This clone has just one count. The chain uses TRBV4-1 and TRBJ1-1; possible D gene TRBD1, 5 bases. The CDR3 spans 14 residues. The V end lost 1 base, the J end lost 8 bases, and 14 bases lay between the germline ends. Germline CDR1 is MGHRA and CDR2 is YSYEKL. The CDR3 DNA reads as TGCGCCAGCAGCCAAGCACGGGGGGGAAAAGAAGCTTTCTTT. It codes for CASSQARGGKEAFF.

The chain joins TRBV10-3 to TRBJ2-3, with D uncertain. The V gene's germline CDR1 is ENHRY and CDR2 SYGVKD. The CDR3 is made up of 11 amino acids. V was cut by 7 bases and J by 2 bases, with 4 bases left in between. The DNA for the CDR3 is TGTGCCATCAAAGCCACAGATACGCAGTATTTT. It yields the protein CAIKATDTQYF.

This chain links TRBV11-2 with TRBJ2-2; tentatively, D is TRBD2 (5 bases). Germline CDR1 and CDR2: SGHAT and FQNNGV. The CDR3 extends over 16 amino acids. Trimming stripped 0 bases from V and 6 bases from J, with 14 bases between. The CDR3 sequence is CASSLDSRAAAGELFF. The CDR3 DNA follows: TGTGCCAGCAGCTTAGATTCGCGGGCGGCTGCCGGGGAGCTGTTTTTT.

The chain combines TRBV6-5 with TRBJ2-7; 15 nucleotides agree with TRBD2. The V gene end was trimmed by 6 bases and the J gene end by 6 bases; junction bases not matched to a gene: 3. Germline values: CDR1 MNHEY, CDR2 SVGAGI. The CDR3 consists of 14 residues. The CDR3 DNA reads as TGTGCCAGCAGCGGACTAGCGGGGGGGCTCGAGCAGTACTTC. Translated: CASSGLAGGLEQYF.

The chain carries TRBV6-5 and TRBJ1-5; possibly TRBD1 for D (5 bases). Between the trimmed V and J ends, which lost 8 bases and 2 bases, there was a span of 16 bases. Germline CDR1 MNHEY, CDR2 SVGAGI. This CDR3 comprises 15 residues. CDR3 bases: TGTGCCAGCGGAAAAGACAGACCCGGCAATCAGCCCCAGCATTTT. This translates into CASGKDRPGNQPQHF.

This rearrangement joins TRBV6-2 or TRBV6-3 to TRBJ1-2, with D possibly being TRBD1 (6 bases). With 0 bases removed from V and 0 bases from J, the gap between germline ends came to 8 bases. Germline V lookup: CDR1 MNHEY, CDR2 SVGEGT. This CDR3 spans 15 amino acids. The DNA of the CDR3 is TGTGCCAGCAGTTACTCGACAGGTCCTAACTATGGCTACACCTTC. As protein: CASSYSTGPNYGYTF.

The chain uses TRBV6-2 or TRBV6-3 and TRBJ2-3; D possibly corresponds to TRBD1 (6 bases). CDR3 length: 17 amino acids. The V and J ends lost 5 bases and 2 bases respectively, with 20 bases between them. Germline CDR1 MNHEY, CDR2 SVGEGT. CDR3 loop: CASSGERGRLSTDTQYF. CDR3 nucleotides: TGTGCCAGCAGTGGGGAAAGGGGGAGACTCTCCACAGATACGCAGTATTTT.

V and J are TRBV6-5 and TRBJ1-5; D remains ambiguous. The CDR3 runs to 13 residues. In germline, CDR1 is MNHEY, CDR2 SVGAGI. The ends were cut back, 7 bases at V and 9 bases at J, with 16 bases in the middle. The CDR3 DNA follows: TGTGCCAGCACCAGAGGGCGAGGGTTGCCCCAGCATTTT. Its protein is CASTRGRGLPQHF.

The gene calls are TRBV15 and TRBJ1-4; D is undetermined. The CDR3 runs 16 residues. Germline V gives CDR1 LNHNV, CDR2 YYDKDF (reference sequence). Trimming shortened V by 1 base and J by 0 bases, and 9 bases separated the two germline ends. The CDR3 DNA sequence: TGTGCCACCAGCAGAGCCCCAGGCGCAACTAATGAAAAACTGTTTTTT. The encoded protein is CATSRAPGATNEKLFF.

The chain has TRBV7-6 and TRBJ2-5; TRBD2 aligns across 9 bases. Unmatched junction bases numbered 9, after V lost 2 bases and J lost 5 bases. There are 16 residues in the CDR3. Germline V gene sequence: CDR1 SGHVS, CDR2 FNYEAQ. The CDR3 coding sequence is TGTGCCAGCAGCTTATTGCGGGGGGGTCGCGGGGAGACCCAGTACTTC. As protein: CASSLLRGGRGETQYF.

The V call is TRBV7-2, the J call TRBJ2-3; 13 bases are shared with TRBD2. Germline trimming cut 5 bases from V and 4 bases from J; bases unmatched to any gene: 12. Germline CDR1 is SGHTA and CDR2 is FQGNSA. The CDR3 loop spans 18 amino acids. The CDR3 DNA reads as TGTGCCAGCAGCGTATCTCTCCCAGGACTAGCGGGAGCAGATACGCAGTATTTT. Residues: CASSVSLPGLAGADTQYF. Combining the CDR3 with reference TRBV7-2 and TRBJ2-3 gives the whole variable domain GAGVSQSPSNKVTEKGKDVELRCDPISGHTALYWYRQSLGQGLEFLIYFQGNSAPDKSGLPSDRFSAERTGGSVSTLTIQRTQQEDSAVYLCASSVSLPGLAGADTQYFGPGTRLTVL.

The CDR3 spells CASSSRTVGLAGGGEQFF. CDR3 in DNA: TGTGCCAGCAGCTCCCGTACAGTGGGCTTAGCGGGGGGTGGTGAGCAGTTCTTC. The chain links TRBV7-3 to TRBJ2-1, with 10 bases that match TRBD2. J was trimmed by 9 bases and V by 4 bases; bases with no gene match: 18. The germline V gene encodes CDR1 SGHTA and CDR2 FQGTGA. The CDR3 covers 18 residues.

The chain recombines TRBV7-9 with TRBJ2-7; 9 bases agree with TRBD1. The CDR3 covers 13 residues. V shed 0 bases and J 6 bases; nucleotides not matched to a gene: 0. Germline CDR1 is SEHNR and CDR2 is FQNEAQ (reference sequence). This CDR3 is CASSLAGQGEQYF. The CDR3 bases are TGTGCCAGCAGCTTAGCGGGACAGGGCGAGCAGTACTTC.

The rearrangement links TRBV2 to TRBJ1-5, with a weak D call TRBD1 (5 bases). CDR3 length: 14 residues. CDR1 and CDR2 (germline): SNHLY, FYNNEI. V was shortened by 4 bases and J by 3 bases, with 10 bases between the two germline ends. The CDR3 nucleotides are TGTGCCAGCAGTGGAAGGGGATTCAATCAGCCCCAGCATTTT. Its translation is CASSGRGFNQPQHF.

The chain carries TRBV29-1 and TRBJ2-3, with D tentatively TRBD2 (6 bases). V shed 1 base and J shed 3 bases, with 11 bases lying between them. The CDR3 spans 14 residues. The V gene's germline CDR1 is SQVTM and CDR2 ANQGSEA. CDR3 loop: CSVEASVETDTQYF. The CDR3 DNA reads as TGCAGCGTTGAAGCTAGCGTAGAGACAGATACGCAGTATTTT.

The V call is TRBV18, the J call TRBJ1-6; 7 nucleotides line up with TRBD1. The CDR3 covers 15 residues. V shed 1 base and J 6 bases; nucleotides not matched to a gene: 3. CDR1 is KGHSH and CDR2 is LQKENI in the germline V gene. The CDR3 DNA follows: TGTGCCAGCTCACCACAGAACAGGGGTAATTCACCCCTCCACTTT. This sequence encodes CASSPQNRGNSPLHF. Full variable domain (rest looked up from reference TRBV18 and TRBJ1-6): NAGVMQNPRHLVRRRGQEARLRCSPMKGHSHVYWYRQLPEEGLKFMVYLQKENIIDESGMPKERFSAEFPKEGPSILRIQQVVRGDSAAYFCASSPQNRGNSPLHFGNGTRLTVT.

This clone was seen a single time. The gene calls are TRBV4-3 and TRBJ2-7; possible D gene TRBD1, 6 bases. Germline V gene lookup returns CDR1 LGHNA and CDR2 YSLEER. The CDR3 totals 15 residues. V gave up 0 bases and J gave up 2 bases, with 11 bases separating them. CDR3: CASSQEETGTYEQYF. The CDR3 DNA is TGCGCCAGCAGCCAAGAGGAGACAGGCACCTACGAGCAGTACTTC.

This chain links TRBV10-1 with TRBJ2-1; 10 bases fit TRBD1. The CDR3 loop spans 16 amino acids. Losses at the gene ends were 0 bases for V and 8 bases for J; bases not matched to a gene: 7. Per germline, CDR1 WNHNN and CDR2 SYGVQD (reference sequence). CDR3 region: CASSESGTGEVDEQFF. The CDR3 DNA is TGCGCCAGCAGTGAGTCCGGGACAGGGGAGGTGGATGAGCAGTTCTTC.

This chain links TRBV5-1 with TRBJ1-2; 7 bases map to TRBD1. This CDR3 has 12 amino acids. The V gene end was trimmed by 0 bases and the J gene end by 7 bases; junction bases not matched to a gene: 0. From germline, CDR1 is SGHRS and CDR2 YFSETQ. The CDR3 region has the DNA TGCGCCAGCAGCTTGGAGGGGGCTGGCTACACCTTC. Translated, it gives CASSLEGAGYTF.